The next 18 T cell receptor beta chains were all read from a single sample in a study of T-cell reconstitution after alpha-beta-depleted transplantation in children. For TCRbeta, the library was prepared with unique molecular identifiers. TCRdb reprocessed the PCR reads with MiXCR, giving one entry per CDR3 protein. The table lists some 400,000 distinct CDR3 sequences, roughly 22% of them singletons, with 3.8% in the top ten. The sample in question was PBMCs from the stem cell graft donor, obtained from the stem cell graft. Receptor source: a human donor who donated a stem cell graft to a child with acute myeloid leukemia.

This clonotype was counted between two and nine times. V usage is TRBV2 and J usage is TRBJ2-7, with TRBD1 identical over 8 bases. Germline V gene data show CDR1 as SNHLY and CDR2 as FYNNEI. J was trimmed by 3 bases and V by 6 bases; bases with no gene match: 4. The CDR3 sequence is 13 residues long. This CDR3 is CASRPGQDYEQYF. The CDR3, as DNA: TGTGCCAGCAGACCGGGACAGGACTACGAGCAGTACTTC.

The V gene is TRBV10-3, the J gene TRBJ2-3, with D perhaps TRBD1 (5 bases). Germline V gives CDR1 ENHRY, CDR2 SYGVKD. V was shortened by 10 bases and J by 6 bases, with 11 bases between the two germline ends. This CDR3 spans 11 amino acids. The CDR3 here is CATYNRDTQYF. For the CDR3, the DNA is TGTGCCACCTATAACAGGGATACGCAGTATTTT.

In this sample, this clonotype turned up many times. V gene TRBV28 combines with J gene TRBJ2-7; TRBD2 agrees at 10 bases. V lost 5 bases and J lost 4; bases outside the gene matches: 11. Germline loops: CDR1 MDHEN, CDR2 SYDVKM. This CDR3 region has 16 residues. CDR3 sequence: CASSTQRTSGGYEQYF. CDR3 bases: TGTGCCAGCAGTACCCAGCGGACTAGCGGAGGATACGAGCAGTACTTC. Based on the CDR3 plus reference TRBV28 and TRBJ2-7, the full variable domain is DVKVTQSSRYLVKRTGEKVFLECVQDMDHENMFWYRQDPGLGLRLIYFSYDVKMKEKGDIPEGYSVSREKKERFSLILESASTNQTSMYLCASSTQRTSGGYEQYFGPGTRLTVT.

The chain couples TRBV6-5 to TRBJ1-5, with TRBD1 identical over 7 bases. In germline, CDR1 is MNHEY, CDR2 SVGAGI. Germline trimming cut 2 bases from V and 5 bases from J; bases unmatched to any gene: 6. The length of the CDR3 is 15 residues. CDR3 in DNA: TGTGCCAGCAGTTACCCTAACGACAGGGATCAGCCCCAGCATTTT. Translation: CASSYPNDRDQPQHF.

This clonotype was detected a few times. This sequence joins TRBV20-1 and TRBJ2-3; no clear D gene. Trimming took off 3 bases at V and 5 bases at J, with 18 bases between the two ends. The CDR3 runs to 15 residues. The germline CDR1 and CDR2 sequences are DFQATT and SNEGSKA (reference sequence). CDR3 bases: TGCAGTGCTAGTCTTGGGAAAGGCACGGGAGATACGCAGTATTTT. Residues: CSASLGKGTGDTQYF.

This clonotype appeared a few times. This rearrangement joins TRBV20-1 to TRBJ1-5; D gene unclear. V was trimmed by 3 bases and J by 2 bases, leaving 11 bases between them. Germline V gene data show CDR1 as DFQATT and CDR2 as SNEGSKA (reference sequence). There are 14 residues in the CDR3. CDR3 nucleotide sequence: TGCAGTGCTAGCCAGAGGAATGGCAATCAGCCCCAGCATTTT. This codes for CSASQRNGNQPQHF.

This clonotype was found a few times. CDR3 region: CATSDQTGPQLFF. CDR3 nucleotides: TGTGCCACCAGTGACCAAACAGGGCCCCAGCTGTTTTTT. The chain links TRBV24-1 to TRBJ2-2; D perhaps matches TRBD1 (6 bases). V lost 4 bases and J lost 12, with 14 bases in between. CDR3 size: 13 residues. CDR1 KGHDR and CDR2 SFDVKD come from the germline V gene.

This chain joins TRBV7-9 and TRBJ2-5; D is undetermined. The germline V and J ends were trimmed by 5 bases and 4 bases, with 8 bases remaining between them. This CDR3 has 12 residues. Germline CDR1 SEHNR, CDR2 FQNEAQ (reference sequence). The CDR3 loop reads CASSPKIETQYF. CDR3 sequence (DNA): TGTGCCAGCAGCCCCAAAATAGAGACCCAGTACTTC. The complete variable domain, with remaining parts taken from reference TRBV7-9 and TRBJ2-5, reads DTGVSQNPRHKITKRGQNVTFRCDPISEHNRLYWYRQTLGQGPEFLTYFQNEAQLEKSRLLSDRFSAERPKGSFSTLEIQRTEQGDSAMYLCASSPKIETQYFGPGTRLLVL.

This clonotype has a handful of counts. The V and J genes are TRBV2 and TRBJ2-7; 12 bases agree with TRBD2. The ends lost 0 bases at V and 2 bases at J; junction bases unmatched: 8. Germline loops: CDR1 SNHLY, CDR2 FYNNEI. This CDR3 comprises 18 residues. CDR3: CASSEATGTSGFAYEQYF. The CDR3 bases are TGTGCCAGCAGTGAAGCCACAGGGACTAGCGGGTTCGCCTACGAGCAGTACTTC.

In this sample, this clonotype turned up a few times. The CDR3 loop is CSVVPLAGGPNEQFF. As DNA, the CDR3 is TGCAGCGTTGTCCCGCTAGCGGGAGGGCCGAATGAGCAGTTCTTC. The J gene is TRBJ2-1, the V gene TRBV29-1, with TRBD2 matching 12 bases. The CDR3 contains 15 residues. With V trimmed by 4 bases and J by 7 bases, 8 bases remained unmatched. Per germline, CDR1 SQVTM and CDR2 ANQGSEA.

This clonotype was observed a handful of times. V gene TRBV28 combines with J gene TRBJ2-1, with 13 bases that match TRBD2. The CDR3 has 16 residues. V trimming: 6 bases; J trimming: 6 bases; junction bases outside the gene matches: 8. CDR1 MDHEN and CDR2 SYDVKM come from the germline V gene. The CDR3 region is CASRFRTSGRANEQFF. The CDR3 coding sequence is TGTGCCAGCAGGTTTAGAACTAGCGGGAGGGCCAATGAGCAGTTCTTC.

The V and J genes are TRBV4-2 and TRBJ2-1; no reliable D call. The CDR3 totals 16 residues. V was pared by 0 bases and J by 2 bases, with 11 bases between. Germline loops: CDR1 LGHNA, CDR2 YNFKEQ. The CDR3 nucleotides read TGTGCCAGCAGCCAAGATTCAGGAGCCCCCTACAATGAGCAGTTCTTC. It codes for CASSQDSGAPYNEQFF.

The chain carries TRBV6-2 or TRBV6-3 and TRBJ2-1; 7 nucleotides align to TRBD2. The CDR3 runs 15 residues. CDR1 and CDR2 (germline): MNHEY, SVGEGT. Trimming removed 5 bases from V and 0 bases from J; junction bases left unmatched: 4. Written as DNA, the CDR3 is TGTGCCAGCAGTCGACTAGCCAGCTCCTACAATGAGCAGTTCTTC. The encoded protein is CASSRLASSYNEQFF.

This clonotype was recorded many times. One end of the junction fails to match germline, which may point to a read error. The chain uses TRBV25-1 and TRBJ2-5; D unclear. The CDR3 runs 12 residues. CDR1 and CDR2 from the germline V gene are MGHDK and SYGVNS. CDR3 loop: CASSGEDGLLSF. The CDR3, as DNA: TGTGCCAGCAGTGGTGAGGACGGGCTCTTGTCTTTC. The full variable domain, rest sourced from reference TRBV25-1 and TRBJ2-5, is EADIYQTPRYLVIGTGKKITLECSQTMGHDKMYWYQQDPGMELHLIHYSYGVNSTEKGDLSSESTVSRIRTEHFPLTLESARPSHTSQYLCASSGEDGLLSFGPGTRLLVL.

V usage is TRBV7-9 and J usage is TRBJ2-5; D possibly corresponds to TRBD1 (6 bases). The CDR3 loop spans 14 amino acids. The V gene's germline CDR1 is SEHNR and CDR2 FQNEAQ (reference sequence). The V gene lost 5 bases and the J gene lost 5 bases, with 15 bases spanning the gap. The CDR3: CASSTPGVMETQYF. The CDR3 region has the DNA TGTGCCAGCAGCACCCCAGGGGTTATGGAGACCCAGTACTTC.

This clonotype was seen only a few times. The chain combines TRBV27 with TRBJ2-7; 9 bases are a match to TRBD1. This CDR3 region has 17 residues. V dropped 6 bases and J dropped 0; count of bases not matched to a gene: 12. The germline gives CDR1 MNHEY, CDR2 SMNVEV (reference sequence). In nucleotides, the CDR3 is TGTGCCAGCAGCCCGGACAGGGGACGACTAAGCTCCTACGAGCAGTACTTC. It yields the protein CASSPDRGRLSSYEQYF.

This clonotype has more than one count but fewer than ten. This chain uses TRBV29-1 with TRBJ2-1, with 9 bases matching TRBD2. The V segment lost 7 bases and the J segment 3 bases; nucleotides outside the gene matches: 22. Germline CDR1 and CDR2: SQVTM and ANQGSEA. CDR3 size: 19 residues. CDR3 in amino acids: CSAPAGGVTSGKVYNEQFF. In DNA, the CDR3 is TGCAGCGCCCCCGCGGGCGGCGTGACTAGCGGTAAGGTCTACAATGAGCAGTTCTTC.

In this sample, this clonotype turned up a few times. V and J are TRBV2 and TRBJ2-7; D gene uncertain. The CDR3 extends over 14 amino acids. Germline-derived CDR1 and CDR2 are SNHLY and FYNNEI. Between the trimmed V and J ends, which lost 8 bases and 3 bases, there was a span of 17 bases. This chain's CDR3 is CASGSFQEGYEQYF. The CDR3 bases are TGTGCCAGCGGCTCCTTCCAAGAAGGCTACGAGCAGTACTTC. The full variable domain, with the rest looked up from reference TRBV2 and TRBJ2-7, is EPEVTQTPSHQVTQMGQEVILRCVPISNHLYFYWYRQILGQKVEFLVSFYNNEISEKSEIFDDQFSVERPDGSNFTLKIRSTKLEDSAMYFCASGSFQEGYEQYFGPGTRLTVT.